One T cell receptor beta chain is described in this entry. Its antigen is not known. The data belong to a study of T cell responses to AZD1222 COVID-19 vaccine. Whole-study results and caveats: Across spike, vaccine-associated CD4 TCRs were found, dominant at 160-218 and 743-854. Baseline seropositivity occurred in only a handful of AZD1222 recipients.

Pooling covered second doses at about 4 or about 12 weeks. CDR3 size: 14 residues. Per germline, CDR1 ENHRY and CDR2 SYGVKD. V dropped 5 bases and J dropped 2 bases, with 12 bases sitting between them. The data were produced by immunoSEQ multiplex PCR, yet TCRdb's version contains in-frame clones alone and is incomplete. The data contain roughly 120,000 clones, roughly 90% of them singletons. The receptor comes from an adult who received the AZD1222 COVID-19 vaccine. The material sequenced was peripheral blood, taken 28 days after the second AZD1222 dose. The genes are TRBV10-3 and TRBJ1-1; D may be TRBD1 (5 bases). CDR3 coding DNA: TGTGCCATCAGTAATACAGGACCAAACACTGAAGCTTTCTTT. Translating it yields CAISNTGPNTEAFF.